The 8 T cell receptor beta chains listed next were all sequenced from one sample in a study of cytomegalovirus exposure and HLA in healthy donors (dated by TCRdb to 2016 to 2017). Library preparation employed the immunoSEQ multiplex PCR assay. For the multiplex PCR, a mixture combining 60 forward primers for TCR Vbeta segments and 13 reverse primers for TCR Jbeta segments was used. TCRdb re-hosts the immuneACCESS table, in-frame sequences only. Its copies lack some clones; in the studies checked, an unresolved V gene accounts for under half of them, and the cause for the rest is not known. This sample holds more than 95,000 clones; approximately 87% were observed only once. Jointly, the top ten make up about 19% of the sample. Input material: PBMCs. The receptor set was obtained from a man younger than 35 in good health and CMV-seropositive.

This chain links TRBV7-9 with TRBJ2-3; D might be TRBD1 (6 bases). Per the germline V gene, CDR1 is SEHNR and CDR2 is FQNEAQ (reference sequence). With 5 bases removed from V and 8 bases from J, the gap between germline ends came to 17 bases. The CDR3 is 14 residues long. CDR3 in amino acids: CASSLGTPPATQYF. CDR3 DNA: TGTGCCAGCAGCCTCGGGACACCCCCTGCTACGCAGTATTTT.

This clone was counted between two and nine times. This chain's CDR3 is CASSRRTVSYEQYF. The DNA of the CDR3 is TGTGCCAGCAGCCGCCGGACTGTGTCCTACGAGCAGTACTTC. The chain is built from TRBV5-6 and TRBJ2-7, with D maybe TRBD2 (5 bases). The CDR3 extends over 14 amino acids. Germline loops: CDR1 SGHDT, CDR2 YYEEEE. V was clipped by 4 bases and J by 1 base, with 12 bases between them.

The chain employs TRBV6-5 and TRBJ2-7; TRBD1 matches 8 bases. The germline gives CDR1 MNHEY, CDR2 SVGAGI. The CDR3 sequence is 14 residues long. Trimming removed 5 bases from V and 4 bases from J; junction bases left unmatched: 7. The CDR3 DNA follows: TGTGCCAGCAGTCCCGGACAGGGCCTATACGAGCAGTACTTC. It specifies CASSPGQGLYEQYF.

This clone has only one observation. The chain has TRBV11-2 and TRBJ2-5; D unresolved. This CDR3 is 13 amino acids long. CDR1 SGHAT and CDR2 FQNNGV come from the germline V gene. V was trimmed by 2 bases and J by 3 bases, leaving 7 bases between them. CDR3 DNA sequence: TGTGCCAGCAGCTTAAGACTTGAAGAGACCCAGTACTTC. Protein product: CASSLRLEETQYF.

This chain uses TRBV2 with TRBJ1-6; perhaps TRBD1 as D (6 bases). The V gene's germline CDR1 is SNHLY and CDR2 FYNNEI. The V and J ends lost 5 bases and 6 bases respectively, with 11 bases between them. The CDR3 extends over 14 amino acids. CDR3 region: CASSLQGFNSPLHF. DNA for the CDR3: TGTGCCAGCAGTCTACAGGGTTTTAATTCACCCCTCCACTTT.

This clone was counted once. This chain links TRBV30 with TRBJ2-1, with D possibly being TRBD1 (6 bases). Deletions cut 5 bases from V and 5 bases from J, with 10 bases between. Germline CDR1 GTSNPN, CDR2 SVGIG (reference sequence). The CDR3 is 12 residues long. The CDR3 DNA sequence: TGTGCCTGGGCAGGGGTGGACAATGAGCAGTTCTTC. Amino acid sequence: CAWAGVDNEQFF.

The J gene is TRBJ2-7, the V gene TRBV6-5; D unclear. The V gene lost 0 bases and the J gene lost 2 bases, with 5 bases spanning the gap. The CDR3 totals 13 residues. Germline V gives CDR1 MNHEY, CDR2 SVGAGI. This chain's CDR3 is CASSYSTTYEQYF. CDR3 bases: TGTGCCAGCAGTTACTCGACAACCTACGAGCAGTACTTC.

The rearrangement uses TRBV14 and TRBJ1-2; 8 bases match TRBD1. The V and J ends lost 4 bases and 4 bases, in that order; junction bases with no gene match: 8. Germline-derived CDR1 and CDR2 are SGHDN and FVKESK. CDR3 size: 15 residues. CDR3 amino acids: CASSPQGTGFYGYTF. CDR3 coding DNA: TGTGCCAGCAGCCCTCAGGGGACAGGATTCTATGGCTACACCTTC. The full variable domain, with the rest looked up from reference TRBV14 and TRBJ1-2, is EAGVTQFPSHSVIEKGQTVTLRCDPISGHDNLYWYRRVMGKEIKFLLHFVKESKQDESGMPNNRFLAERTGGTYSTLKVQPAELEDSGVYFCASSPQGTGFYGYTFGSGTRLTVV.